These T cell receptor beta chains were read from a single sample in a study of blood T cell repertoires in COVID-19. The method was immunoSEQ multiplex PCR; TCRdb's version includes in-frame clones alone and lacks a portion of them. Of some 170,000 clones detected, over 70% appear once; the ten largest clones hold roughly 9%. The sequenced sample was peripheral blood. Every receptor here comes from an elderly woman with active or convalescent COVID-19. CDR3s leave out the opening cysteine and the closing phenylalanine or tryptophan. D genes are given only for firm matches.

V	J	D	length	CDR3
TRBV6-5	TRBJ1-2	-	13	ASSYESGRVGGYT
TRBV3-1/TRBV3-2	TRBJ1-6	-	14	ASSQGGPAANSPLH
TRBV7-2	TRBJ2-4	TRBD1	11	ASSSTGTNIQY
TRBV11-2	TRBJ2-4	-	11	ASSLSPGDIQY
TRBV6-5	TRBJ1-1	TRBD1	13	ASSYHRDRGPEAF
TRBV5-5	TRBJ2-5	TRBD2	12	ASSPGTRRETQY
TRBV18	TRBJ2-5	TRBD1	12	ASSQGTGKETQY
TRBV4-3	TRBJ2-7	-	18	ASSQDLPKGRTSGFYEQY
TRBV2	TRBJ2-5	-	12	ASGQSGAQETQY
TRBV19	TRBJ1-5	TRBD1	14	ASSRTGTGLNQPQH
TRBV10-2	TRBJ1-1	TRBD1	14	ASSEMGTGAQRWAF
TRBV7-2	TRBJ1-4	-	13	ASSPPTATNEKLF
TRBV7-2	TRBJ1-5	-	13	ASSLGGPSNQPQH
TRBV10-3	TRBJ1-2	-	14	AISGGRMPGEYGYT
TRBV6-6	TRBJ1-3	TRBD1	14	ASSSGGQGTGNTIY
TRBV4-3	TRBJ2-7	-	16	ASSQEGIFSQGPYEQY
TRBV29-1	TRBJ1-2	-	10	SVGEGNYGYT
TRBV5-1	TRBJ2-3	-	13	ASSQDSASTDTQY
TRBV15	TRBJ2-1	TRBD1	14	ATSSSGTGPDNEQF
TRBV9	TRBJ2-5	TRBD2	15	ASSVGLAGGYQETQY
TRBV3-1/TRBV3-2	TRBJ1-2	-	12	ASSLIGDTMGYT
TRBV5-1	TRBJ2-7	TRBD2	16	ASSLALQTSPRSYEQY
TRBV3-1/TRBV3-2	TRBJ2-7	-	13	ASSQNVGAGSEQY
TRBV27	TRBJ1-1	-	12	ASSLGQLDTEAF
TRBV19	TRBJ1-5	-	12	ASSDFRVYQPQH